What follows describes a single TCR beta chain. Clones were read by immunoSEQ multiplex PCR, and TCRdb kept only the in-frame ones, dropping some. This table has tens of thousands of clones, almost 80% appearing once. Per the germline V gene, CDR1 is MNHNS and CDR2 is SASEGT. Trimming took off 9 bases at V and 4 bases at J, with 18 bases between the two ends. The length of the CDR3 is 15 residues. This entry belongs to a study of PD-1 blockade in mismatch repair-deficient tumors. In the study overall: Enrolled about 2013-2017, patients had progressing, pretreated mismatch repair-deficient cancers of 12 types.

The starting material was peripheral blood, obtained 2 weeks after starting pembrolizumab. V usage is TRBV6-1 and J usage is TRBJ2-2; D tentatively fits TRBD1 or TRBD2 (5 bases each). This TCR was recovered from an adult with mismatch repair-deficient cancer. Here the CDR3 reads CASSGRRYFTGELFF. For the CDR3, the DNA is TGTGCCAGTTCGGGACGCCGCTATTTCACCGGGGAGCTGTTTTTT.